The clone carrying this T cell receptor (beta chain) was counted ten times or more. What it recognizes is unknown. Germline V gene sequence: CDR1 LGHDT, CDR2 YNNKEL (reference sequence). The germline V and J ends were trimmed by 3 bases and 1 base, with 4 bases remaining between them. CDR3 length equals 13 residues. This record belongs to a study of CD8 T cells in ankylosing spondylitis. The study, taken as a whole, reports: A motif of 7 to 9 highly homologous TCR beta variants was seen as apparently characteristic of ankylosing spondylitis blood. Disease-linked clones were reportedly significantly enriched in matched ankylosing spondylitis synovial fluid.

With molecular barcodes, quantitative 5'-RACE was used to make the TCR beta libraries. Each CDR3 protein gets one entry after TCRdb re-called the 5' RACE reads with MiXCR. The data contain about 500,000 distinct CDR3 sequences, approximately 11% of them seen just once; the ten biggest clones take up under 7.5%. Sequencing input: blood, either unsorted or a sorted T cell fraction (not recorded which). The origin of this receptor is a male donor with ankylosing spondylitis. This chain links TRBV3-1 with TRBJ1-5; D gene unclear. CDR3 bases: TGTGCCAGCAGCCACCAAAGCAATCAGCCCCAGCATTTT. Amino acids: CASSHQSNQPQHF.